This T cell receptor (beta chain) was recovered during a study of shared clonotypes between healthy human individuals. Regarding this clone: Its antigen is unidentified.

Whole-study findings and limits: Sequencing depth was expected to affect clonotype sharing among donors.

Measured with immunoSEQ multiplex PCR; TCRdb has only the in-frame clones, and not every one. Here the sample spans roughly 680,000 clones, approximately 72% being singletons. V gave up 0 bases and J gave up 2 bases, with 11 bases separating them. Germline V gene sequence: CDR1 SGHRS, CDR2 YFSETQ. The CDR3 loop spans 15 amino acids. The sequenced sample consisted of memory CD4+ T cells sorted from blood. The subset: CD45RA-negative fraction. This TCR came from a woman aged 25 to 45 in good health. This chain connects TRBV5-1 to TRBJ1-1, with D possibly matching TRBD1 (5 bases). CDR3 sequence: CASSLVVGGNTEAFF. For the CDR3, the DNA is TGCGCCAGCAGCTTGGTTGTTGGGGGAAACACTGAAGCTTTCTTT. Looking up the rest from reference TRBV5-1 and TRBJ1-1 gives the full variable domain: KAGVTQTPRYLIKTRGQQVTLSCSPISGHRSVSWYQQTPGQGLQFLFEYFSETQRNKGNFPGRFSGRQFSNSRSEMNVSTLELGDSALYLCASSLVVGGNTEAFFGQGTRLTVV.